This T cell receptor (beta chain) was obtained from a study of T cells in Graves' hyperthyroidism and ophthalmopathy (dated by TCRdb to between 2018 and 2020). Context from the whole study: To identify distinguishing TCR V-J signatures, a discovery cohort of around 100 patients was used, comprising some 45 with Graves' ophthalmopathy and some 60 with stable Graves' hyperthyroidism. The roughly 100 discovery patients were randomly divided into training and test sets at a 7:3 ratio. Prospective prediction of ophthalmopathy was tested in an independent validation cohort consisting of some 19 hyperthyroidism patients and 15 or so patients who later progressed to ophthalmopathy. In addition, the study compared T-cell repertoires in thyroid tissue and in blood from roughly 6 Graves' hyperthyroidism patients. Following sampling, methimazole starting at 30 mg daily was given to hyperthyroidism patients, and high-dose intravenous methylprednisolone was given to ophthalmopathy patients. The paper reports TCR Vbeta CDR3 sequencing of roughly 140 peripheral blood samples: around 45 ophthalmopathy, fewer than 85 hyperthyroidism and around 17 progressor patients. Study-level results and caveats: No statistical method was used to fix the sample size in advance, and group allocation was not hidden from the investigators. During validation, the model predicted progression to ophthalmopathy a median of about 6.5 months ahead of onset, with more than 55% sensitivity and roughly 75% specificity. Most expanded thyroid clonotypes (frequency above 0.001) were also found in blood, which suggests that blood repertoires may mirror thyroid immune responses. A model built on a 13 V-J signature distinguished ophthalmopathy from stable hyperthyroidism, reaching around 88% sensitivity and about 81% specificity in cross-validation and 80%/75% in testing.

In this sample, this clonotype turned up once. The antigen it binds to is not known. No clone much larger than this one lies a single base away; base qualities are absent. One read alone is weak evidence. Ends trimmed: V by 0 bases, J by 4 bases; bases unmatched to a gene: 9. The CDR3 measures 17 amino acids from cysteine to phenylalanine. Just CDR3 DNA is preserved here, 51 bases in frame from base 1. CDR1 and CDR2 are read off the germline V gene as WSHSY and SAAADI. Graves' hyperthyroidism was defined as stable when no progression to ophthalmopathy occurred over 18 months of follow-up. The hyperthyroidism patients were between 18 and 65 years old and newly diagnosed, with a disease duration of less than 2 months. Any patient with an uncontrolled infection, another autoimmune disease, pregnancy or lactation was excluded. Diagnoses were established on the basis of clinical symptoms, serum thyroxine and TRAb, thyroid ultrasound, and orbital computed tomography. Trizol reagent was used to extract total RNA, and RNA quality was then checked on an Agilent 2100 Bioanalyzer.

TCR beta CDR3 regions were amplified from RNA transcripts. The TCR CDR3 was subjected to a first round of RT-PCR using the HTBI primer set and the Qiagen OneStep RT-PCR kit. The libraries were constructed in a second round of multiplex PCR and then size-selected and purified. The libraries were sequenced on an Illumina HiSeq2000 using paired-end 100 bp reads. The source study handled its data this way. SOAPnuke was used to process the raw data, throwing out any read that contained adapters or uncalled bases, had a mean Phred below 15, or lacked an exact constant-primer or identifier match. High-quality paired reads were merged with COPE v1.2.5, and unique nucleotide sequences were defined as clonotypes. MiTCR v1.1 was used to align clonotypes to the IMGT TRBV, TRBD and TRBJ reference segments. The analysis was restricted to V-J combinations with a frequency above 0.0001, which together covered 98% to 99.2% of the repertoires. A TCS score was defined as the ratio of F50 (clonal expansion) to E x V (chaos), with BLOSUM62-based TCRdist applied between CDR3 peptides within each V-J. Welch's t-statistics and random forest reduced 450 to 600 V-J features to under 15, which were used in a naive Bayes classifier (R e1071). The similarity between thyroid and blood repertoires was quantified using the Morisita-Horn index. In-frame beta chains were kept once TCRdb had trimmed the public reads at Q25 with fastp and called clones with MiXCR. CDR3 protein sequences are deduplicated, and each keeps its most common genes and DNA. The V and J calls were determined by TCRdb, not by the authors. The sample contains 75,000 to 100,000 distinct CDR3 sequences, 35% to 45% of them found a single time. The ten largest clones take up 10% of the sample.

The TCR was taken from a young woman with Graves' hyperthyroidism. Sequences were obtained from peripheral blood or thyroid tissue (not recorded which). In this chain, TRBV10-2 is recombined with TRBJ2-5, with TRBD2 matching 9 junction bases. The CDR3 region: CASSESTIAGAVETQYF. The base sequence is TGCGCCAGCAGTGAGTCGACAATAGCGGGAGCGGTAGAGACCCAGTACTTC.